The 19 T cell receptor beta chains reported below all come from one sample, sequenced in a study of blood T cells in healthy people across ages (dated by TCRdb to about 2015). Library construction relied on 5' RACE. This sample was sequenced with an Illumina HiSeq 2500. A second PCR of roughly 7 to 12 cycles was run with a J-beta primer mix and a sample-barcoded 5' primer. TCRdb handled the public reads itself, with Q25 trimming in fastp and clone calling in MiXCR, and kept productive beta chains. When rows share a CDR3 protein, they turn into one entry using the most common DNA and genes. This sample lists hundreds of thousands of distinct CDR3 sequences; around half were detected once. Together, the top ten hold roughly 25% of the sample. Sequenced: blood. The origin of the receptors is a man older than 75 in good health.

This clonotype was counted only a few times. The CDR3 DNA reads as TGTGCCAGCAGCACCGGGACAGGGAACATTCAGTACTTC. Encoded protein: CASSTGTGNIQYF. This sequence joins TRBV7-2 and TRBJ2-7; 9 bases fit TRBD1. The DNA end favors TRBJ2-4, so the J call may be wrong. Per germline, CDR1 SGHTA and CDR2 FQGNSA. This CDR3 region has 13 residues.

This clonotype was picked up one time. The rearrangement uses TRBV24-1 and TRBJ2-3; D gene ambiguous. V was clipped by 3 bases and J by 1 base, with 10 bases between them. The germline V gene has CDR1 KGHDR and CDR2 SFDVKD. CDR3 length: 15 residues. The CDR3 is CATSDRPAGTDTQYF. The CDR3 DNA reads TGTGCCACCAGTGATCGACCCGCTGGCACAGATACGCAGTATTTT.

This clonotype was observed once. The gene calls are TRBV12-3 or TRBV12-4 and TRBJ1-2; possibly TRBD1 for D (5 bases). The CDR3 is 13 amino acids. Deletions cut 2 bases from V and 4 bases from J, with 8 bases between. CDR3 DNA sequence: TGTGCCAGCAGTTTACAGGGAATCTATGGCTACACCTTC. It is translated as CASSLQGIYGYTF.

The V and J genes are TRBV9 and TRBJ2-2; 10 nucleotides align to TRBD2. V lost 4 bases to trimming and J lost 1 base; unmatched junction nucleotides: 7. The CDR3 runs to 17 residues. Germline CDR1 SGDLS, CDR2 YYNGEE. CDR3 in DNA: TGTGCCAGCAGCACCGTAGCGGGGGGACAGAACACCGGGGAGCTGTTTTTT. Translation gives CASSTVAGGQNTGELFF.

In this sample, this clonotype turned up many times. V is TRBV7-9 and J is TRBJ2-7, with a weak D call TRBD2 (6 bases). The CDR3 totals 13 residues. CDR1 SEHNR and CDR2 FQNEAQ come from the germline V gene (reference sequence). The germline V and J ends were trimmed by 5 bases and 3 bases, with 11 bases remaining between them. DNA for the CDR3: TGTGCCAGCAGCCCGGAGGGCAGCTACGAGCAGTACTTC. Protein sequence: CASSPEGSYEQYF.

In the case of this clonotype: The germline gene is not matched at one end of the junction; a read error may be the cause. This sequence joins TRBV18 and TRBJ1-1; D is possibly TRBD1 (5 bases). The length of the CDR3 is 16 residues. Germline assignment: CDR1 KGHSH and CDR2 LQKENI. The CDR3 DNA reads TGTACCAGCTCGCTGACCGGGGTAGGGACCGACACTGAAGCTTTCTTT. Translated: CTSSLTGVGTDTEAFF.

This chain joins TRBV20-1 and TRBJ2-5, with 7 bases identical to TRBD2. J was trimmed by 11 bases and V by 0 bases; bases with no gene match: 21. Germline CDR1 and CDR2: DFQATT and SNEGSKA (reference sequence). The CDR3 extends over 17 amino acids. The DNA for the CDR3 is TGCAGTGCTAGAGATCCCATGGGAGCGGGGCGAGTGAATGAGCAGTACTTC. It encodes CSARDPMGAGRVNEQYF.

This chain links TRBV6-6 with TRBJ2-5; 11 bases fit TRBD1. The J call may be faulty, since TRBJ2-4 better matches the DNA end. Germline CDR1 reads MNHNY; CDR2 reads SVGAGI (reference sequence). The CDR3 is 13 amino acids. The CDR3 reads CASSRTGGNIQYF. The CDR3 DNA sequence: TGTGCCAGCAGCCGGACAGGGGGCAACATTCAGTACTTC.

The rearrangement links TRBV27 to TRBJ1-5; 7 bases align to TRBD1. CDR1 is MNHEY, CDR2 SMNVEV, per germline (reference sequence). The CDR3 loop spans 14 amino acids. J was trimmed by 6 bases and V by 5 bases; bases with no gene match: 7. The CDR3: CASSPRTGTQPQHF. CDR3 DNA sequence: TGTGCCAGCAGTCCCAGGACAGGCACTCAGCCCCAGCATTTT.

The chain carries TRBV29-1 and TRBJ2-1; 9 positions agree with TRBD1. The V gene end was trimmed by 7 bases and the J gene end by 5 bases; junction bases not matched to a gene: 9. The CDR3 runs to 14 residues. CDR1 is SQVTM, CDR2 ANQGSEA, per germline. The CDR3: CSGLRDREDNEQFF. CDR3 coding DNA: TGCAGCGGCCTCCGGGACAGGGAAGACAATGAGCAGTTCTTC.

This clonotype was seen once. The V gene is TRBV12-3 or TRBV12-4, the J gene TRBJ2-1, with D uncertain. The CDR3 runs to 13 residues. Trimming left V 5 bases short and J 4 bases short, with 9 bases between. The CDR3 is CASSANRYNEQFF. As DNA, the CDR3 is TGTGCCAGCAGTGCAAACCGATACAATGAGCAGTTCTTC.

The CDR3 DNA follows: TGTGCCAGCAGTTTCAGAAGGACAGGGGCGAGGGTTAGCTCCTACGAGCAGTACTTC. It specifies CASSFRRTGARVSSYEQYF. V usage is TRBV27 and J usage is TRBJ2-7; 9 nucleotides agree with TRBD1. The germline gives CDR1 MNHEY, CDR2 SMNVEV (reference sequence). The CDR3 covers 19 residues. With 3 bases clipped from V and 0 bases from J, the junction kept 15 bases outside the gene matches.

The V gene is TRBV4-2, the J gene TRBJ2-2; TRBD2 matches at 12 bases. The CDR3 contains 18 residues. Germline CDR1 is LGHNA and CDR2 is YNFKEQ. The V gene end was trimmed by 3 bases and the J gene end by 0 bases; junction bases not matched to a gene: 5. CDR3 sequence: CASSQRTSGVSNTGELFF. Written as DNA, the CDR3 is TGTGCCAGCAGCCAGAGGACTAGCGGGGTATCGAACACCGGGGAGCTGTTTTTT.

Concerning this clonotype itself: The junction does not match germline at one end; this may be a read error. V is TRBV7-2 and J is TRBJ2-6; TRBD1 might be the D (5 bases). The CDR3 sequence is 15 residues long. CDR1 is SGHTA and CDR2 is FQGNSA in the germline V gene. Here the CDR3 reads CASSRSGPGANVPTF. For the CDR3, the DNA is TGTGCCAGCAGCCGATCAGGGCCTGGGGCCAACGTCCCGACTTTC.

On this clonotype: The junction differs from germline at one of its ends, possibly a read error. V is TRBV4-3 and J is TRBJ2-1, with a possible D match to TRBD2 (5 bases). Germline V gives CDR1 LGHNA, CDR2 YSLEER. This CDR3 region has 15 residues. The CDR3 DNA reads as TGCGCCAGCAGCCAAGACGCGGGCTCCTGCAATGAGCAGTTCTTC. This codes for CASSQDAGSCNEQFF.

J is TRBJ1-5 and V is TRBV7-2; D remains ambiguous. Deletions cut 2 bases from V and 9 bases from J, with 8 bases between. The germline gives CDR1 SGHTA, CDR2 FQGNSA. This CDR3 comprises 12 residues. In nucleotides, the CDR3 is TGTGCCAGCAGCTTACCCAGGCGGCCCCAGCATTTT. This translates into CASSLPRRPQHF.

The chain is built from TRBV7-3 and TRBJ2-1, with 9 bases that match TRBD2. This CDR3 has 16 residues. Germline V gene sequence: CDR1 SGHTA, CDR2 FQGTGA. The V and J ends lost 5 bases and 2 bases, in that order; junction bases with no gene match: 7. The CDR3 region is CASSLWAGGTYNEQFF. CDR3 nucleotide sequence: TGTGCCAGCAGCCTCTGGGCGGGGGGGACCTACAATGAGCAGTTCTTC.

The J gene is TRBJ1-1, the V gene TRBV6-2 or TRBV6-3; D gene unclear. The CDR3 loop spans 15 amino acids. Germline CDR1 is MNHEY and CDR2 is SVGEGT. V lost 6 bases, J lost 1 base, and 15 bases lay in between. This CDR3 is CASRQAGRRNTEAFF. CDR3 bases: TGTGCCAGCAGACAAGCCGGACGGCGGAACACTGAAGCTTTCTTT.

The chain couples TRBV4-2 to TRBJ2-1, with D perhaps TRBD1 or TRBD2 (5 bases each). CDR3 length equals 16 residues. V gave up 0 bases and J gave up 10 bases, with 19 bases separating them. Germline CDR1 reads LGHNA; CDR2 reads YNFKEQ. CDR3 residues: CASSQEGVTIGLEQFF. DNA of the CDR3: TGTGCCAGCAGCCAAGAGGGGGTGACTATCGGCCTCGAGCAGTTCTTC.